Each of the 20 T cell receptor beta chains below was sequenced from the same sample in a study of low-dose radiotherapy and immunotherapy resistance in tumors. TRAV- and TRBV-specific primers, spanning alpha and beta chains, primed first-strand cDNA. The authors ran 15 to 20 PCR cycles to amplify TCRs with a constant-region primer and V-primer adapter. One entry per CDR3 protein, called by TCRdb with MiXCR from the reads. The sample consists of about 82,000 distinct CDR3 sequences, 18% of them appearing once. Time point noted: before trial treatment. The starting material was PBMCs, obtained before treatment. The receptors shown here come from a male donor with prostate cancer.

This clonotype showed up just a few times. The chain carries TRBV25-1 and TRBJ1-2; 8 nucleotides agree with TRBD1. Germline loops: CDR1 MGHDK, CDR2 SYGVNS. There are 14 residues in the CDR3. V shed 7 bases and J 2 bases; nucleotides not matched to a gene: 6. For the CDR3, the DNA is TGTGCCAGCAAGAGGACAGGGCGCAACTATGGCTACACCTTC. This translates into CASKRTGRNYGYTF.

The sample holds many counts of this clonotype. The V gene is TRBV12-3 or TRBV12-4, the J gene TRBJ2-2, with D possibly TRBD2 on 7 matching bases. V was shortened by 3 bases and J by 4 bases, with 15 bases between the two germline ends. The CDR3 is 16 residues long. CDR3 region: CASSFGGSGATGELFF. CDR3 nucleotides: TGTGCCAGCAGTTTCGGGGGGTCGGGGGCCACCGGGGAGCTGTTTTTT.

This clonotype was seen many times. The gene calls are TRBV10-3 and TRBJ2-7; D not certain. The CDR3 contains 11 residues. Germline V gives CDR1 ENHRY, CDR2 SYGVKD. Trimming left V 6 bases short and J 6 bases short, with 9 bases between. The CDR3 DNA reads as TGTGCCATCAGCGAAGCGTTCGAGCAGTACTTC. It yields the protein CAISEAFEQYF.

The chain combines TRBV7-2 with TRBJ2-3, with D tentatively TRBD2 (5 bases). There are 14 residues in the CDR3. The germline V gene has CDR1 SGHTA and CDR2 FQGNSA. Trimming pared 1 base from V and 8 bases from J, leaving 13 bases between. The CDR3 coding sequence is TGTGCCAGCAGCTTAGAAGTTGGGAGAGGTACGCAGTATTTT. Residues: CASSLEVGRGTQYF. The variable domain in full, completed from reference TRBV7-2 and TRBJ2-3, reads GAGVSQSPSNKVTEKGKDVELRCDPISGHTALYWYRQSLGQGLEFLIYFQGNSAPDKSGLPSDRFSAERTGGSVSTLTIQRTQQEDSAVYLCASSLEVGRGTQYFGPGTRLTVL.

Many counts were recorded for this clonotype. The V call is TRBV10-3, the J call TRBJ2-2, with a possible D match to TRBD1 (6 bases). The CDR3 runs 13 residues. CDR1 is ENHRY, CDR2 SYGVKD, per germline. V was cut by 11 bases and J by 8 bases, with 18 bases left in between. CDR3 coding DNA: TGTGCCGGATCCGGGACACCTACGGGGGAGCTGTTTTTT. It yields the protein CAGSGTPTGELFF.

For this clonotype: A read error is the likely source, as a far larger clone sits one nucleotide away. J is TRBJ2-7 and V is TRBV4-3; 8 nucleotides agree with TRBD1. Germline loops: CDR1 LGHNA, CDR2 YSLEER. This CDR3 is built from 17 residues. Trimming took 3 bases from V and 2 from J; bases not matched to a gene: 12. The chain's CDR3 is CASSHPRQGHNTYEQYF. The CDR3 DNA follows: TGCGCCAGCAGCCACCCAAGACAGGGGCACAATACCTACGAGCAGTACTTC.

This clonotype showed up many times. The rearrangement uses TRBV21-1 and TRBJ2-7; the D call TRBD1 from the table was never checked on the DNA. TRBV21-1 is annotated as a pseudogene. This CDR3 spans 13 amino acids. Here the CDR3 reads CASTTPGSDEQYF. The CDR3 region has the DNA TGTGCCAGCACCACGCCGGGAAGCGACGAGCAGTACTTC.

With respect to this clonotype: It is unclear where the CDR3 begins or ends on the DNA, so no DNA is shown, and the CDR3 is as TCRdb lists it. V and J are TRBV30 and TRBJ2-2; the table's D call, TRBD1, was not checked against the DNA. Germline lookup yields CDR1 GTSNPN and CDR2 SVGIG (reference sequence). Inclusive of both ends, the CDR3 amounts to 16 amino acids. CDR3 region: CAWKWAGTNTGELFFF.

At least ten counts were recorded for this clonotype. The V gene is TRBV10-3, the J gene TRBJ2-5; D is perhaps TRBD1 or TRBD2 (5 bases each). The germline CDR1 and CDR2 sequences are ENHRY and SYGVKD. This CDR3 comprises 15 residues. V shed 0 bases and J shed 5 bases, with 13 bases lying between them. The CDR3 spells CAISESGARLETQYF. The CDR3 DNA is TGTGCCATCAGTGAGTCCGGGGCCCGGCTTGAGACCCAGTACTTC.

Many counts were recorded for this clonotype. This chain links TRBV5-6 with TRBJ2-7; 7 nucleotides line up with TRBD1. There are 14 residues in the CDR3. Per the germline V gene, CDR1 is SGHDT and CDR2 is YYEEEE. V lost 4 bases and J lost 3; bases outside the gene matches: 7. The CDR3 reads CASSPAGGNYEQYF. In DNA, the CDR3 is TGTGCCAGCAGCCCAGCAGGGGGAAACTACGAGCAGTACTTC.

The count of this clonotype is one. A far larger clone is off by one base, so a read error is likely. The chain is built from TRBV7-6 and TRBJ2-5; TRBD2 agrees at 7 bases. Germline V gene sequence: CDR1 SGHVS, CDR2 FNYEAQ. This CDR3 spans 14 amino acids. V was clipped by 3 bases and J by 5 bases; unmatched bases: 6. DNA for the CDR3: TGTGCCAGCAGCTTGGGGGGGGGAGGCGAGACCCAGTACTTC. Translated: CASSLGGGGETQYF.

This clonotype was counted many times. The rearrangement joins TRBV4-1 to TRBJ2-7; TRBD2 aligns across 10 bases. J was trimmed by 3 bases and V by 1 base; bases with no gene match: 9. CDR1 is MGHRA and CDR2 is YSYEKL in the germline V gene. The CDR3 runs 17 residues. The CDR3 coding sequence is TGCGCCAGCAGCCAAGGTGGGTCCGGGACTAGCGTCTACGAGCAGTACTTC. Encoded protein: CASSQGGSGTSVYEQYF.

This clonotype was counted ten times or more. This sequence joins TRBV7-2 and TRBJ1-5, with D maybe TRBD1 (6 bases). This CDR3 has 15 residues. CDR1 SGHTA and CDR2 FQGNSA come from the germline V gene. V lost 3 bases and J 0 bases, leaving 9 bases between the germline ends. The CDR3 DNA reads TGTGCCAGCAGCTTGTCCAGGGGTAGCAATCAGCCCCAGCATTTT. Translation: CASSLSRGSNQPQHF.

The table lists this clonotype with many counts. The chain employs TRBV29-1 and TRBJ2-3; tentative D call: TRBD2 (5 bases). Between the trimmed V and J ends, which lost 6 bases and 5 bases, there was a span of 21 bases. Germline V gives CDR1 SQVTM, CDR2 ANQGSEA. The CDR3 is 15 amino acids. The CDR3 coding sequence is TGCAGCGTAGCGGCCCGCCAGATCTTCAGAGATACGCAGTATTTT. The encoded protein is CSVAARQIFRDTQYF.

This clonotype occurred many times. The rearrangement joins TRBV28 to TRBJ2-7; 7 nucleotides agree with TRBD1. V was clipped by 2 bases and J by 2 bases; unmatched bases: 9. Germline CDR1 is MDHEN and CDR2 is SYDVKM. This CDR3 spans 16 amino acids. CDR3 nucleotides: TGTGCCAGCAGTTTAGCGATAGACAGGGCGACCTACGAGCAGTACTTC. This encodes CASSLAIDRATYEQYF.

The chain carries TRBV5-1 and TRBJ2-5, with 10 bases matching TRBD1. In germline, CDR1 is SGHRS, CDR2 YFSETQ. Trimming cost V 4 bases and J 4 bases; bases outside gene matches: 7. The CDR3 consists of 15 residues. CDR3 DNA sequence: TGCGCCAGCAGCGAACCGGGACAGGGGACAGAGACCCAGTACTTC. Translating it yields CASSEPGQGTETQYF.

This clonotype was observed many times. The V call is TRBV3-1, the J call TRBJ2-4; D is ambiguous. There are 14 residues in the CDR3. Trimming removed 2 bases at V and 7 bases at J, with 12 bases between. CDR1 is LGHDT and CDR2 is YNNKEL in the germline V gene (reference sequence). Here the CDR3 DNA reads TGTGCCAGCAGCCAAAACCCCCTAGTGAACATTCAGTACTTC. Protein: CASSQNPLVNIQYF. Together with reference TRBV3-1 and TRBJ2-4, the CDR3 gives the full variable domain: DTAVSQTPKYLVTQMGNDKSIKCEQNLGHDTMYWYKQDSKKFLKIMFSYNNKELIINETVPNRFSPKSPDKAHLNLHINSLELGDSAVYFCASSQNPLVNIQYFGAGTRLSVL.

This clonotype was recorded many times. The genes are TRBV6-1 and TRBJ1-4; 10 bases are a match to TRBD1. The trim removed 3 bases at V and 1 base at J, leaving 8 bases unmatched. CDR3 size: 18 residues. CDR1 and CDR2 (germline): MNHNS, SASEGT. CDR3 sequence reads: CASSDGLTGGVTNEKLFF. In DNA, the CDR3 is TGTGCCAGCAGTGACGGGTTGACAGGGGGCGTAACTAATGAAAAACTGTTTTTT.

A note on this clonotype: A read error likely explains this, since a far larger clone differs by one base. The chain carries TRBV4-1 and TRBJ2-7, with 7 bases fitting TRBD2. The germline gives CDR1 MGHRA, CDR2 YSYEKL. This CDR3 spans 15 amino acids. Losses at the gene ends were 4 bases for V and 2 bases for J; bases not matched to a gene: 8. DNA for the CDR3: TGCGCCAGCAGCCTCCAAGCAGGACTAGCCTACGAGCAGTACTTC. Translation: CASSLQAGLAYEQYF.

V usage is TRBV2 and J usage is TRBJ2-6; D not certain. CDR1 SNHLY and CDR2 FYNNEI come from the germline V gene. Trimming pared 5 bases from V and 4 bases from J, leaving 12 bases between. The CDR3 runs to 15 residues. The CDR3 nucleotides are TGTGCCAGCAGTACTGACTTCGGCGGGGCCAACGTCCTGACTTTC. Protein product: CASSTDFGGANVLTF. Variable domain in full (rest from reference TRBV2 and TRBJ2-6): EPEVTQTPSHQVTQMGQEVILRCVPISNHLYFYWYRQILGQKVEFLVSFYNNEISEKSEIFDDQFSVERPDGSNFTLKIRSTKLEDSAMYFCASSTDFGGANVLTFGAGSRLTVL.